The rows below give T cell receptor beta chains drawn from one sample of a study of blood T cell repertoires in COVID-19. TCRdb's table, derived via immunoSEQ multiplex PCR, lists solely in-frame clones and lacks some. This sample yields some 310,000 clones, of which approximately 87% are seen a single time; 2.5% to 3% belongs to the top ten. Sequenced material: peripheral blood. All receptors come from a woman in her twenties or thirties with COVID-19, enrolled during active disease. The CDR3 runs from the conserved cysteine through the conserved F or W. D genes are given only for firm matches. Rows may omit the clone size; those that give it use once, few, many or a size class.

v_call	clone_size	j_call	d_call	cdr3_aa	cdr3_nt
TRBV11-2	.	TRBJ1-1	TRBD1	CASSFRTGENTEAFF	TGTGCCAGCAGCTTTAGGACAGGCGAGAACACTGAAGCTTTCTTT
TRBV5-1	.	TRBJ2-3	TRBD2	CASRRTSGTDTQYF	TGCGCCAGCCGTAGGACTAGCGGTACAGATACGCAGTATTTT
TRBV30	.	TRBJ1-2	TRBD1	CAGGQDFYGYTF	TGTGCCGGGGGACAGGACTTTTATGGCTACACCTTC
TRBV25-1	.	TRBJ2-1	TRBD1	CASSELGTGAVNEQFF	TGTGCCAGCAGTGAATTGGGTACAGGGGCCGTTAATGAGCAGTTCTTC
TRBV7-2	.	TRBJ2-4	TRBD2	CASSDRLAGWENIQYF	TGTGCCAGCAGCGACCGACTAGCGGGATGGGAAAACATTCAGTACTTC
TRBV29-1	.	TRBJ1-2	TRBD1	CSAKTGGDYGYTF	TGCAGCGCTAAAACAGGGGGCGACTATGGCTACACCTTC
TRBV9	.	TRBJ1-3	.	CASSVIPGSGNTIYF	TGTGCCAGCAGCGTAATTCCGGGCTCTGGAAACACCATATATTTT
TRBV19	.	TRBJ1-3	TRBD1	CASSIGTGAFSGNTIYF	TGTGCCAGTAGTATTGGGACAGGCGCTTTCTCTGGAAACACCATATATTTT
TRBV20-1	.	TRBJ1-1	.	CSARGLEAFF	TGCAGTGCTAGGGGGCTTGAAGCTTTCTTT
TRBV7-3	once	TRBJ2-3	.	CASSQAEGGTDTQYF	TGTGCCAGCAGCCAGGCTGAGGGAGGCACAGATACGCAGTATTTT
TRBV5-1	.	TRBJ1-3	TRBD1	CASSLATGGRNTIYF	TGCGCCAGCAGCTTGGCCACAGGGGGCAGAAACACCATATATTTT
TRBV27	.	TRBJ1-2	.	CASSFYGSHYTF	TGTGCCAGCAGTTTTTACGGGTCTCACTACACCTTC
TRBV30	.	TRBJ2-2	TRBD2	CAWTSGRVTTGELFF	TGTGCCTGGACGAGCGGGAGGGTGACCACCGGGGAGCTGTTTTTT
TRBV2	.	TRBJ2-7	.	CASSGREGYTEQYF	TGTGCCAGCAGTGGCCGGGAAGGGTACACCGAGCAGTACTTC
TRBV10-1	.	TRBJ1-1	.	CASRQGLNTEAFF	TGCGCCAGCCGACAAGGTTTGAACACTGAAGCTTTCTTT
TRBV28	once	TRBJ1-1	TRBD1	CASSLWDRANTEAFF	TGTGCCAGCAGTTTATGGGACAGGGCGAACACTGAAGCTTTCTTT
TRBV27	.	TRBJ1-4	TRBD1	CASSSGQGNEKLFF	TGTGCCAGCAGTTCGGGACAGGGGAATGAAAAACTGTTTTTT
TRBV27	.	TRBJ1-1	TRBD1	CASRQPGQGVLGAFF	TGTGCCAGCCGACAACCGGGACAGGGCGTCTTAGGAGCTTTCTTT
TRBV15	.	TRBJ2-1	TRBD1	CATSRGQRVSYNEQFF	TGTGCCACCAGCAGGGGACAGAGAGTCTCCTACAATGAGCAGTTCTTC
TRBV27	once	TRBJ2-7	TRBD2	CASSWTSGSYEQYF	TGTGCCAGCAGTTGGACTAGCGGGTCCTACGAGCAGTACTTC
TRBV7-9	.	TRBJ1-3	TRBD1	CASSLRQGLTGNTIYF	TGTGCCAGCAGCCTGAGACAGGGACTTACTGGAAACACCATATATTTT
TRBV28	.	TRBJ2-3	TRBD2	CASSQISGLVIMEVNTQYF	TGTGCCAGCAGTCAGATATCCGGACTAGTTATTATGGAGGTAAATACGCAGTATTTT
TRBV3-1/TRBV3-2	.	TRBJ2-1	.	CASSQDLLATWGNEQFF	TGTGCCAGCAGCCAAGATCTTCTAGCGACTTGGGGCAATGAGCAGTTCTTC
TRBV30	.	TRBJ2-2	TRBD1	CAWSWTGGAWTGELFF	TGTGCCTGGAGTTGGACAGGGGGCGCCTGGACCGGGGAGCTGTTTTTT
TRBV6-4	.	TRBJ1-2	.	CASSEGPGAIYGYTF	TGTGCCAGCAGTGAAGGCCCAGGGGCGATCTATGGCTACACCTTC
TRBV5-1	once	TRBJ2-7	.	CASSLASGSYEQYF	TGCGCCAGCAGCTTGGCCTCAGGCTCCTACGAGCAGTACTTC
TRBV5-1	once	TRBJ2-7	TRBD1	CASSRGFPGQGPPNYEQYF	TGCGCCAGCTCACGGGGGTTCCCGGGACAGGGGCCCCCGAACTACGAGCAGTACTTC
TRBV6-1	.	TRBJ2-7	TRBD2	CASSETVLADSYEQYF	TGTGCCAGCAGTGAAACGGTCCTAGCGGACTCCTACGAGCAGTACTTC
TRBV12-5	.	TRBJ1-1	.	CASALGAALNTEAFF	TGTGCTAGTGCCCTGGGAGCGGCATTGAACACTGAAGCTTTCTTT
TRBV20-1	many	TRBJ2-1	TRBD2	CSVRTSGEQFF	TGCAGTGTCAGGACTAGCGGCGAGCAGTTCTTC
TRBV15	.	TRBJ2-1	TRBD2	CATSRERTSGYNEQFF	TGTGCCACCAGCAGAGAGCGGACTAGCGGATACAATGAGCAGTTCTTC
TRBV4-1	.	TRBJ2-1	TRBD2	CASSQSGGPGNEQFF	TGCGCCAGCAGCCAGTCGGGAGGGCCTGGCAATGAGCAGTTCTTC
TRBV5-4	.	TRBJ1-2	.	CASSPAEGLNYGYTF	TGTGCCAGCAGCCCGGCCGAGGGCCTTAACTATGGCTACACCTTC
TRBV28	.	TRBJ2-1	.	CASTSTGRNEQFF	TGTGCCAGCACATCCACAGGGCGCAATGAGCAGTTCTTC
TRBV27	.	TRBJ1-4	TRBD1	CASSLGGQGNEKLFF	TGTGCCAGCAGTTTAGGAGGACAGGGTAATGAAAAACTGTTTTTT
TRBV29-1	.	TRBJ2-2	TRBD1	CSGGQGNTGELFF	TGCAGCGGGGGACAGGGGAACACCGGGGAGCTGTTTTTT
TRBV19	.	TRBJ1-4	.	CASSIQGHANEKLFF	TGTGCCAGTAGTATACAGGGGCATGCTAATGAAAAACTGTTTTTT
TRBV6-1	.	TRBJ1-5	.	CASSEASRNQPQHF	TGTGCCAGCAGTGAAGCGAGCAGGAATCAGCCCCAGCATTTT
TRBV11-2	.	TRBJ2-2	.	CASSLGTTTGELFF	TGTGCCAGCAGCTTAGGGACAACCACCGGGGAGCTGTTTTTT
TRBV7-8	.	TRBJ1-4	.	CASSLDRQEREFKEKLFF	TGTGCCAGCAGCTTAGACCGACAGGAGAGGGAGTTTAAAGAAAAACTGTTTTTT
TRBV18	.	TRBJ2-7	TRBD2	CASSPTSGYYEQYF	TGTGCCAGCTCACCTACTAGCGGCTACTACGAGCAGTACTTC
TRBV7-9	.	TRBJ1-1	TRBD1	CASSLGDRANTEAFF	TGTGCCAGCAGCTTAGGGGACAGGGCGAACACTGAAGCTTTCTTT